Listed here are 18 T cell receptor beta chains from one sample, sequenced in a study of T-cell reconstitution after alpha-beta-depleted transplantation in children. TCRbeta library construction was performed incorporating unique molecular identifiers. MiXCR was run by TCRdb on the PCR reads, yielding one entry per CDR3 protein. Here the sample spans 500,000 or so distinct CDR3 sequences, about 33% being singletons. Sequences were derived from PBMCs from the stem cell graft donor, sampled from the stem cell graft. The receptors stem from a human donor who donated a stem cell graft to a child with aplastic anemia.

The chain employs TRBV28 and TRBJ2-1; TRBD2 is a possible D gene (6 bases). The CDR3 runs to 15 residues. Per the germline V gene, CDR1 is MDHEN and CDR2 is SYDVKM. V shed 8 bases and J shed 8 bases, with 22 bases lying between them. The CDR3 DNA is TGTGCCAGCGCCTTGGTGCCGGGAGTGTCTCATGAGCAGTTCTTC. Amino acids: CASALVPGVSHEQFF.

The chain recombines TRBV12-3 or TRBV12-4 with TRBJ2-3; TRBD2 matches 13 bases. After removal of 10 bases from V and 4 bases from J, the junction contained 11 bases not matched to a gene. The CDR3 has 16 residues. The CDR3 reads CATKKGLAGAADTQYF. DNA of the CDR3: TGTGCCACGAAAAAAGGACTAGCGGGAGCCGCAGATACGCAGTATTTT.

V and J are TRBV7-2 and TRBJ2-7, with 10 nucleotides matching TRBD1. The CDR3 sequence is 16 residues long. J lost 5 bases, V lost 1 base, and 8 bases had no gene match. CDR1 is SGHTA, CDR2 FQGNSA, per germline. The CDR3 region has the DNA TGTGCCAGCAGCTTAGGGCCCGGGACAGGGGTCCACGAGCAGTACGTC. Its translation is CASSLGPGTGVHEQYV.

This chain uses TRBV12-3 or TRBV12-4 with TRBJ2-5; 11 nucleotides align to TRBD1. The CDR3 consists of 15 residues. V shed 4 bases, J shed 3 bases, and the junction held 4 bases outside the gene matches. This CDR3 is CASSSWTGGEETQYF. CDR3 nucleotides: TGTGCCAGCAGTTCCTGGACAGGGGGCGAAGAGACCCAGTACTTC.

This clonotype was detected only a few times. The rearrangement links TRBV20-1 to TRBJ1-1; D is possibly TRBD1 (5 bases). Germline CDR1 is DFQATT and CDR2 is SNEGSKA (reference sequence). The V end was cut by 4 bases, the J end by 6 bases, with 18 bases between. The CDR3 runs to 14 residues. The CDR3, as DNA: TGCAGTGCTACCGCCAGGGCGGGCGACGCTGAAGCTTTCTTT. Translated, it gives CSATARAGDAEAFF.

V gene TRBV20-1 combines with J gene TRBJ2-7; D remains ambiguous. V was pared by 7 bases and J by 2 bases, with 9 bases between. CDR3 size: 11 residues. The germline gives CDR1 DFQATT, CDR2 SNEGSKA (reference sequence). CDR3: CSVATAYEQYF. CDR3 bases: TGCAGTGTTGCGACCGCCTACGAGCAGTACTTC.

This chain connects TRBV24-1 to TRBJ2-5; TRBD2 aligns across 9 bases. After removal of 5 bases from V and 5 bases from J, the junction contained 2 bases not matched to a gene. Germline V gene lookup returns CDR1 KGHDR and CDR2 SFDVKD. CDR3 size: 13 residues. The DNA for the CDR3 is TGTGCCACCAGTGTAGCGGGAGATGAGACCCAGTACTTC. Its protein product is CATSVAGDETQYF.

This clonotype was picked up a small number of times. The rearrangement uses TRBV2 and TRBJ2-2; D unresolved. This CDR3 is 13 amino acids long. Trimming cost V 1 base and J 4 bases, with 4 bases left between them. Germline V CDR1 and CDR2: SNHLY, FYNNEI. CDR3 loop: CASSEGVTGELFF. The CDR3 nucleotides read TGTGCCAGCAGTGAAGGGGTCACCGGGGAGCTGTTTTTT.

The chain uses TRBV7-9 and TRBJ1-4; D gene ambiguous. With 8 bases removed from V and 4 bases from J, the gap between germline ends came to 14 bases. Germline assignment: CDR1 SEHNR and CDR2 FQNEAQ (reference sequence). CDR3 length: 14 amino acids. CDR3 DNA: TGTGCCAGCTTAGGAGGGCCCGGTAATGAAAAACTGTTTTTT. This gives the protein CASLGGPGNEKLFF. The entire variable domain, with the rest obtained from reference TRBV7-9 and TRBJ1-4, is as follows: DTGVSQNPRHKITKRGQNVTFRCDPISEHNRLYWYRQTLGQGPEFLTYFQNEAQLEKSRLLSDRFSAERPKGSFSTLEIQRTEQGDSAMYLCASLGGPGNEKLFFGSGTQLSVL.

J is TRBJ2-1 and V is TRBV5-4; 9 bases map to TRBD1. The trim removed 0 bases at V and 2 bases at J, leaving 3 bases unmatched. The germline CDR1 and CDR2 sequences are SGHNT and YYREEE (reference sequence). The CDR3 is 16 amino acids. CDR3 sequence: CASSLGRTGAYNEQFF. CDR3 nucleotides: TGTGCCAGCAGCTTGGGCCGGACAGGGGCCTACAATGAGCAGTTCTTC.

The rearrangement links TRBV6-1 to TRBJ1-1; D gene ambiguous. CDR1 is MNHNS, CDR2 SASEGT, per germline. The CDR3 extends over 15 amino acids. V dropped 7 bases and J dropped 0 bases, with 15 bases sitting between them. The CDR3: CASKRQPNLNTEAFF. The CDR3 coding sequence is TGTGCCAGCAAGCGGCAGCCCAACTTGAACACTGAAGCTTTCTTT.

In its sample, this clonotype was seen a few times. This chain joins TRBV19 and TRBJ2-3, with D uncertain. Germline V gene lookup returns CDR1 LNHDA and CDR2 SQIVND (reference sequence). Trimming pared 3 bases from V and 2 bases from J, leaving 18 bases between. The CDR3 contains 17 residues. In DNA, the CDR3 is TGTGCCAGTAGTATCTTTAGCACAGCGAACCCCACAGATACGCAGTATTTT. Residues: CASSIFSTANPTDTQYF.

This chain links TRBV6-2 or TRBV6-3 with TRBJ2-7, with 7 nucleotides matching TRBD2. The CDR3 runs to 15 residues. Germline V lookup: CDR1 MNHEY, CDR2 SVGEGT. V trimming: 6 bases; J trimming: 0 bases; junction bases outside the gene matches: 8. Written as DNA, the CDR3 is TGTGCCAGCAGCCAATCCCGGGACTACTCCTACGAGCAGTACGTC. As protein: CASSQSRDYSYEQYV.

The chain joins TRBV20-1 to TRBJ2-6, with D unclear. V was pared by 5 bases and J by 1 base, with 15 bases between. The CDR3 loop spans 16 amino acids. The germline V gene encodes CDR1 DFQATT and CDR2 SNEGSKA (reference sequence). CDR3 sequence (DNA): TGCAGTGCTCCCCCGAGCGACCCGTCTGGGGCCAACGTCCTGACTTTC. Translation: CSAPPSDPSGANVLTF.

The chain combines TRBV7-2 with TRBJ2-4; D not certain. This CDR3 is 14 amino acids long. Per germline, CDR1 SGHTA and CDR2 FQGNSA. V was pared by 1 base and J by 2 bases, with 6 bases between. CDR3 protein: CASSLEPPKNIQYF. In DNA form, the CDR3 reads TGTGCCAGCAGCTTAGAACCACCCAAAAACATTCAGTACTTC.

CDR3 sequence: CVRSSTMPGQGDTEAFF. The DNA of the CDR3 is TGTGTCAGAAGCTCGACAATGCCGGGACAGGGGGACACTGAAGCTTTCTTT. The V and J genes are TRBV7-1 and TRBJ1-1; 11 bases map to TRBD1. TRBV7-1 counts as an open reading frame of uncertain function. The CDR3 loop spans 17 amino acids.

This chain links TRBV6-5 with TRBJ1-1; 9 bases are a match to TRBD1. This CDR3 has 15 residues. In germline, CDR1 is MNHEY, CDR2 SVGAGI. Trimming at V came to 2 bases and at J to 4 bases, leaving 5 bases not matched to a gene. The CDR3 is CASSYRTGGPTEAFF. The CDR3 nucleotides are TGTGCCAGCAGTTACCGAACAGGGGGCCCCACTGAAGCTTTCTTT.

The CDR3 bases are TGTGCCAGCAGCCCCGATTTCGGTTACGAGCAGTACTTC. Translated, it gives CASSPDFGYEQYF. The J gene is TRBJ2-7, the V gene TRBV7-9; D is undetermined. Trimming shortened V by 5 bases and J by 4 bases, and 12 bases separated the two germline ends. The CDR3 has 13 residues. The germline CDR1 and CDR2 sequences are SEHNR and FQNEAQ (reference sequence).